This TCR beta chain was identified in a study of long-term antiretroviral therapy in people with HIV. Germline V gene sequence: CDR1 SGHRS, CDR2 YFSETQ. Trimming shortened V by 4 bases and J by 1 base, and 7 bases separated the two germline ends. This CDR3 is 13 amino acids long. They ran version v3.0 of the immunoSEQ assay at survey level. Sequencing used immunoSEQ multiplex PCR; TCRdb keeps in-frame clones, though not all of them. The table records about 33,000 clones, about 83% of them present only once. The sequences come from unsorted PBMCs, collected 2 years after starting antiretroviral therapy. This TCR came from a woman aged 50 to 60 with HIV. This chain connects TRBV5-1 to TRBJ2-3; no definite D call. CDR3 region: CASSRPGTDTQYF. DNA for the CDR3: TGCGCCAGCAGCAGGCCCGGCACAGATACGCAGTATTTT.